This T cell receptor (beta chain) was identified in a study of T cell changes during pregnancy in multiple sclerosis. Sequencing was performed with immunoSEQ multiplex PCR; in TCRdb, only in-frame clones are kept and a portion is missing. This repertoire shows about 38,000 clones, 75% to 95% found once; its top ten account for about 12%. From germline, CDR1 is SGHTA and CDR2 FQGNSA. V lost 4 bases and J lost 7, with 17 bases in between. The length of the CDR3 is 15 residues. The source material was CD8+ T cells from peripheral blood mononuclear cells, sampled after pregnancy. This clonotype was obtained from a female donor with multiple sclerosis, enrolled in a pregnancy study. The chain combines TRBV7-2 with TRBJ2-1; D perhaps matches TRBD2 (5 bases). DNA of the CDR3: TGTGCCAGCAGCTCCAGCGGCAGCCCTTTAAATGAGCAGTTCTTC. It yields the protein CASSSSGSPLNEQFF.